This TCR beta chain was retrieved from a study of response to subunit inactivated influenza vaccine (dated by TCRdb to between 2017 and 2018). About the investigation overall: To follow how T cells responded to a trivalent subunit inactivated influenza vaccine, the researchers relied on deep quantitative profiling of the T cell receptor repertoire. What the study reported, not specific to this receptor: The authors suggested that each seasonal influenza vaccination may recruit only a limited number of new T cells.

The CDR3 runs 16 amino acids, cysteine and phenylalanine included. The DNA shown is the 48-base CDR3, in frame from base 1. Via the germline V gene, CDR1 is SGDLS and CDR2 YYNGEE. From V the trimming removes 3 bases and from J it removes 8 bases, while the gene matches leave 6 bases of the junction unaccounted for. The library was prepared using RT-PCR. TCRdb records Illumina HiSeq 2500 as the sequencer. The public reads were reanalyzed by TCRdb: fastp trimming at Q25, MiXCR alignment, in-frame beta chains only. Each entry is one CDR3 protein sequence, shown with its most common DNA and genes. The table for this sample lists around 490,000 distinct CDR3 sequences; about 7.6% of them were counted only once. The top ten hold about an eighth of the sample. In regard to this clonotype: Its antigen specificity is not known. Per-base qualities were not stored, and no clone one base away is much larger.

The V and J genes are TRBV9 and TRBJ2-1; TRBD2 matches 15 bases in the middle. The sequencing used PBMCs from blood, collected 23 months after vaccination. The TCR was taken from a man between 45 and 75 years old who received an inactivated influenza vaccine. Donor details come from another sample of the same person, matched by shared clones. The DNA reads TGTGCCAGCAGCGGGGGACTAGCGGGAGGTCAAGATGAGCAGTTCTTC. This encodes CASSGGLAGGQDEQFF.